Listed here are 26 T cell receptor beta chains from one sample, sequenced in a study of CD8 T cells in Susac syndrome. Reverse transcription of roughly 0.5 to 1 ug RNA used random hexamers. TCRdb re-analysed the immunoSEQ multiplex PCR reads in MiXCR, keeping a single row per CDR3 protein. The sample yields under 550,000 distinct CDR3 sequences, 75% to 90% seen once. What was sequenced was CD8+ T cells from PBMCs. The receptors shown here come from a human donor with multiple sclerosis.

The V gene is TRBV2, the J gene TRBJ2-5; D not resolved. The V and J ends lost 3 bases and 0 bases respectively, with 8 bases between them. The CDR3 covers 14 residues. Germline lookup yields CDR1 SNHLY and CDR2 FYNNEI. This CDR3 reads CASSDPRNQETQYF. CDR3 coding DNA: TGTGCCAGCAGTGATCCAAGGAACCAAGAGACCCAGTACTTC. Full variable domain (missing parts from reference TRBV2 and TRBJ2-5): EPEVTQTPSHQVTQMGQEVILRCVPISNHLYFYWYRQILGQKVEFLVSFYNNEISEKSEIFDDQFSVERPDGSNFTLKIRSTKLEDSAMYFCASSDPRNQETQYFGPGTRLLVL.

This chain joins TRBV4-1 and TRBJ2-2; 11 bases line up with TRBD2. V dropped 0 bases and J dropped 4; count of bases not matched to a gene: 7. This CDR3 is 18 amino acids long. Germline CDR1 and CDR2: MGHRA and YSYEKL. The CDR3: CASSQEASGGISTGELFF. CDR3 sequence (DNA): TGCGCCAGCAGCCAAGAGGCTAGCGGGGGGATAAGCACCGGGGAGCTGTTTTTT.

This sequence joins TRBV28 and TRBJ2-1; D uncertain. The CDR3 contains 11 residues. The germline gives CDR1 MDHEN, CDR2 SYDVKM. For the CDR3, the DNA is TGTGCAATTGCACGTTACAATGAGCAGTTCTTC. Translation: CAIARYNEQFF.

The gene calls are TRBV19 and TRBJ1-5; no definite D call. The CDR3 spans 18 residues. The germline V gene encodes CDR1 LNHDA and CDR2 SQIVND (reference sequence). V was trimmed by 2 bases and J by 0 bases, leaving 17 bases between them. CDR3 bases: TGTGCCAGTAGTATAATATCGGGTAGGGCGGTTAGCAATCAGCCCCAGCATTTT. Protein: CASSIISGRAVSNQPQHF.

This clonotype was counted between two and nine times. The chain employs TRBV4-1 and TRBJ2-7, with TRBD1 identical over 10 bases. CDR1 MGHRA and CDR2 YSYEKL come from the germline V gene. Unmatched junction bases numbered 2, after V lost 3 bases and J lost 3 bases. The CDR3 extends over 14 amino acids. CDR3 sequence (DNA): TGCGCCAGCAGCCAGACAGGGGGCGTCTACGAGCAGTACTTC. It encodes CASSQTGGVYEQYF.

The V and J genes are TRBV12-3 or TRBV12-4 and TRBJ1-2; no reliable D call. This CDR3 has 12 residues. Trimming shortened V by 3 bases and J by 4 bases, and 6 bases separated the two germline ends. The CDR3 sequence: CASSLATYGYTF. The CDR3 DNA reads TGTGCCAGCAGTTTGGCCACCTATGGCTACACCTTC.

The V call is TRBV3-1, the J call TRBJ2-1; D uncertain. CDR3 size: 15 residues. Trimming took off 0 bases at V and 6 bases at J, with 12 bases between the two ends. Germline CDR1 reads LGHDT; CDR2 reads YNNKEL (reference sequence). The CDR3 DNA sequence: TGTGCCAGCAGCCAAGAGGAAAAAAACGCCAATGAGCAGTTCTTC. This gives the protein CASSQEEKNANEQFF.

V is TRBV5-6 and J is TRBJ1-1; 10 bases are a match to TRBD1. Germline-derived CDR1 and CDR2 are SGHDT and YYEEEE. Trimming cost V 2 bases and J 1 base; bases outside gene matches: 8. The CDR3 runs 17 residues. CDR3 sequence: CASSLRDRGRGNTEAFF. Written as DNA, the CDR3 is TGTGCCAGCAGCTTAAGGGACAGGGGACGAGGGAACACTGAAGCTTTCTTT.

The chain joins TRBV27 to TRBJ2-5; D is uncertain. V dropped 1 base and J dropped 0 bases, with 6 bases sitting between them. The germline CDR1 and CDR2 sequences are MNHEY and SMNVEV (reference sequence). This CDR3 is 14 amino acids long. CDR3 amino acids: CASSLLGYQETQYF. The CDR3 bases are TGTGCCAGCAGTTTATTGGGGTACCAAGAGACCCAGTACTTC.

V and J are TRBV19 and TRBJ1-1; D remains unclear. The CDR3 sequence is 13 residues long. Germline assignment: CDR1 LNHDA and CDR2 SQIVND (reference sequence). Trimming took off 2 bases at V and 8 bases at J, with 12 bases between the two ends. The DNA of the CDR3 is TGTGCCAGTAGTATAATTGGTTCCAGGGAAGCTTTCTTT. Its protein product is CASSIIGSREAFF.

The chain couples TRBV30 to TRBJ1-6; D is undetermined. Trimming took off 3 bases at V and 6 bases at J, with 9 bases between the two ends. The CDR3 has 13 residues. CDR1 is GTSNPN and CDR2 is SVGIG in the germline V gene (reference sequence). The CDR3 DNA reads as TGTGCCTGGAGGGTGGCTATTAATTCACCCCTCCACTTT. It codes for CAWRVAINSPLHF.

The chain is built from TRBV29-1 and TRBJ1-1; D call uncertain. This CDR3 comprises 13 residues. Per the germline V gene, CDR1 is SQVTM and CDR2 is ANQGSEA. V was pared by 4 bases and J by 0 bases, with 9 bases between. In DNA, the CDR3 is TGCAGCGTTGCAGACATGCTGAACACTGAAGCTTTCTTT. This encodes CSVADMLNTEAFF. Supplemented by reference TRBV29-1 and TRBJ1-1, the full variable domain reads SAVISQKPSRDICQRGTSLTIQCQVDSQVTMMFWYRQQPGQSLTLIATANQGSEATYESGFVIDKFPISRPNLTFSTLTVSNMSPEDSSIYLCSVADMLNTEAFFGQGTRLTVV.

The chain has TRBV11-2 and TRBJ2-2, with D perhaps given as TRBD1 or TRBD2 (5 bases each). CDR3 length: 19 amino acids. Germline V CDR1 and CDR2: SGHAT, FQNNGV. Between the trimmed V and J ends, which lost 5 bases and 0 bases, there was a span of 22 bases. The CDR3 nucleotides read TGTGCCAGCAGCAAAGAGGGGCTTAACCCCGCCGCGAACACCGGGGAGCTGTTTTTT. It specifies CASSKEGLNPAANTGELFF.

The chain has TRBV4-1 and TRBJ2-1, with D uncertain. The CDR3 is 15 amino acids. V shed 0 bases and J shed 0 bases, with 6 bases lying between them. The germline V gene has CDR1 MGHRA and CDR2 YSYEKL. CDR3 loop: CASSQDKTSYNEQFF. In nucleotides, the CDR3 is TGCGCCAGCAGCCAAGACAAGACCTCCTACAATGAGCAGTTCTTC.

This clonotype appeared a few times. CDR3 region: CASSQGVAGGPRASYEQYF. CDR3 DNA sequence: TGCGCCAGCAGCCAAGGAGTAGCGGGAGGGCCTAGGGCGTCCTACGAGCAGTACTTC. V usage is TRBV4-1 and J usage is TRBJ2-7; 11 bases line up with TRBD2. The CDR3 totals 19 residues. Germline trimming cut 1 base from V and 1 base from J; bases unmatched to any gene: 12. Germline CDR1 is MGHRA and CDR2 is YSYEKL.

The chain couples TRBV23-1 to TRBJ2-1; TRBD1 is a possible D gene (5 bases). TRBV23-1 is flagged as an ORF with uncertain function. The germline V and J ends were trimmed by 7 bases and 6 bases, with 13 bases remaining between them. The CDR3 contains 13 residues. CDR3 in amino acids: CASIYQGFNEQFF. The CDR3 nucleotides are TGCGCCAGCATCTATCAGGGTTTCAATGAGCAGTTCTTC.

V and J are TRBV6-5 and TRBJ1-5; D remains unclear. CDR3 length: 13 residues. V lost 0 bases and J lost 8, with 8 bases in between. Germline V gene sequence: CDR1 MNHEY, CDR2 SVGAGI. The CDR3 bases are TGTGCCAGCAGTTACTCGGCTGTAGAGCCCCAGCATTTT. Protein sequence: CASSYSAVEPQHF.

The chain has TRBV19 and TRBJ1-5; D is unclear. This CDR3 region has 15 residues. V lost 5 bases to trimming and J lost 4 bases, with 15 bases between them. Germline values: CDR1 LNHDA, CDR2 SQIVND (reference sequence). The CDR3 spells CASSASMTGNQPQHF. The CDR3, as DNA: TGTGCCAGTAGTGCCTCCATGACGGGAAATCAGCCCCAGCATTTT.

The chain couples TRBV6-5 to TRBJ2-7; D is ambiguous. CDR3 size: 14 residues. Trimming removed 4 bases at V and 1 base at J, with 11 bases between. The germline CDR1 and CDR2 sequences are MNHEY and SVGAGI. The CDR3 sequence: CASSLNSPSYEQYF. CDR3 bases: TGTGCCAGCAGTTTGAACAGCCCTTCCTACGAGCAGTACTTC.

This clonotype was recorded once. The chain couples TRBV4-1 to TRBJ2-1, with 7 bases aligning to TRBD1. Germline V lookup: CDR1 MGHRA, CDR2 YSYEKL. V gave up 6 bases and J gave up 0 bases; unmatched junction bases: 8. The CDR3 is 16 amino acids. CDR3 nucleotides: TGCGCCAGCAGACGGGGACAGTCGAGCTCCTACAATGAGCAGTTCTTC. It translates to CASRRGQSSSYNEQFF.

The chain carries TRBV11-2 and TRBJ2-2; D perhaps matches TRBD1 (5 bases). V lost 4 bases and J lost 3, with 9 bases in between. The CDR3 has 14 residues. The germline V gene encodes CDR1 SGHAT and CDR2 FQNNGV. The CDR3 loop is CASSSQGYTGELFF. The CDR3 bases are TGTGCCAGCAGCTCTCAGGGTTACACCGGGGAGCTGTTTTTT. Drawing the rest from reference TRBV11-2 and TRBJ2-2, the complete variable domain is EAGVAQSPRYKIIEKRQSVAFWCNPISGHATLYWYQQILGQGPKLLIQFQNNGVVDDSQLPKDRFSAERLKGVDSTLKIQPAKLEDSAVYLCASSSQGYTGELFFGEGSRLTVL.

The chain joins TRBV9 to TRBJ2-2; 13 nucleotides align to TRBD2. The CDR3 has 16 amino acids. Germline V CDR1 and CDR2: SGDLS, YYNGEE. Unmatched junction bases numbered 6, after V lost 4 bases and J lost 6 bases. The CDR3 DNA reads as TGTGCCAGCAGCCCTTGGACTAGCGGGAGTGCCGGGGAGCTGTTTTTT. Translating it yields CASSPWTSGSAGELFF.

This clonotype occurred once. The chain uses TRBV29-1 and TRBJ2-6; tentatively, D is TRBD1 (6 bases). The germline V and J ends were trimmed by 7 bases and 9 bases, with 16 bases remaining between them. Germline-derived CDR1 and CDR2 are SQVTM and ANQGSEA. CDR3 length equals 13 residues. In DNA, the CDR3 is TGCAGCGCCCGGACAGTTTTAGGCAACGTCCTGACTTTC. Translation gives CSARTVLGNVLTF. The entire variable domain, with the rest obtained from reference TRBV29-1 and TRBJ2-6, is as follows: SAVISQKPSRDICQRGTSLTIQCQVDSQVTMMFWYRQQPGQSLTLIATANQGSEATYESGFVIDKFPISRPNLTFSTLTVSNMSPEDSSIYLCSARTVLGNVLTFGAGSRLTVL.

The gene calls are TRBV3-1 and TRBJ2-2, with TRBD2 matching 8 bases. This CDR3 comprises 17 residues. The germline CDR1 and CDR2 sequences are LGHDT and YNNKEL (reference sequence). V was clipped by 1 base and J by 3 bases; unmatched bases: 7. Written as DNA, the CDR3 is TGTGCCAGCAGCCAAGTCGGTCGGGAGGGCTACACCGGGGAGCTGTTTTTT. It specifies CASSQVGREGYTGELFF.

The CDR3 loop is CASSPSRGFYGYTF. In DNA form, the CDR3 reads TGCGCCAGCAGCCCTTCTCGGGGGTTTTATGGCTACACCTTC. V gene TRBV5-1 combines with J gene TRBJ1-2; D might be TRBD1 (5 bases). Looked up from germline, CDR1 is SGHRS and CDR2 is YFSETQ. This CDR3 region has 14 residues. Trimming pared 4 bases from V and 5 bases from J, leaving 15 bases between. Full variable domain (outside the CDR3, taken from reference TRBV5-1 and TRBJ1-2): KAGVTQTPRYLIKTRGQQVTLSCSPISGHRSVSWYQQTPGQGLQFLFEYFSETQRNKGNFPGRFSGRQFSNSRSEMNVSTLELGDSALYLCASSPSRGFYGYTFGSGTRLTVV.

This chain connects TRBV14 to TRBJ1-1, with D unresolved. The CDR3 is 16 amino acids. Per the germline V gene, CDR1 is SGHDN and CDR2 is FVKESK. Trimming removed 1 base at V and 0 bases at J, with 12 bases between. The DNA for the CDR3 is TGTGCCAGCAGCCAAGGTTCTCGGGCCCTGAACACTGAAGCTTTCTTT. This encodes CASSQGSRALNTEAFF.